This T cell receptor (beta chain) was sequenced for a study of blood T cell repertoires in COVID-19. Looking at the study overall: Acute and convalescent COVID-19 specimens originated in the United States, Italy and Spain. From T cells, B-cell-depleted T cells, or PBMCs came the material, which was cDNA or gDNA.

Original methodology: Estimated nucleated cell counts came from reference gene primer amplification. Only in-frame clones appear in the TCRdb table, and some are missing; sequencing was by immunoSEQ multiplex PCR. V, J and clone size derive from that table, while D and trimming were established from the DNA sequence. The profile shows about 94,000 clones, 75% to 80% of them singletons. The germline gives CDR1 SEHNR, CDR2 FQNEAQ (reference sequence). The CDR3 is made up of 14 amino acids. The junction had 8 bases not matched to a gene; V was cut back by 5 bases and J by 5 bases. Patients from Seattle were sampled longitudinally, starting during active infection.

Sequenced input: peripheral blood. The V gene is TRBV7-9, the J gene TRBJ2-7, with 8 bases identical to TRBD2. This clonotype originated in a man in his 70s with COVID-19, enrolled during active disease. CDR3 amino acids: CASSPILRGDEQYF. The CDR3 nucleotides are TGTGCCAGCAGCCCGATTTTGCGGGGGGACGAGCAGTACTTC.